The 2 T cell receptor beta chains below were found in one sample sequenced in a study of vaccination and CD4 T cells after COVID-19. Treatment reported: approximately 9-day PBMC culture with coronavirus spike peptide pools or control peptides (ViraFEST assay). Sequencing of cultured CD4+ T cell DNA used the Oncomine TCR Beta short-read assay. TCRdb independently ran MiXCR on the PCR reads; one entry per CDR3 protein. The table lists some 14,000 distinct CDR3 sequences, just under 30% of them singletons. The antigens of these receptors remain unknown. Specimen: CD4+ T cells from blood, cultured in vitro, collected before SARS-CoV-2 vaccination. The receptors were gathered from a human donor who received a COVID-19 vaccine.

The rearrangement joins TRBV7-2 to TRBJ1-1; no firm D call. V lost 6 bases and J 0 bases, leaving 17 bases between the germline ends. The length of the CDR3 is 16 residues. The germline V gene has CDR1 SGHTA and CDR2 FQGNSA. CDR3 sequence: CASRSRGGAMNTEAFF. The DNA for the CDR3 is TGTGCCAGCAGATCTCGGGGAGGAGCCATGAACACTGAAGCTTTCTTT.

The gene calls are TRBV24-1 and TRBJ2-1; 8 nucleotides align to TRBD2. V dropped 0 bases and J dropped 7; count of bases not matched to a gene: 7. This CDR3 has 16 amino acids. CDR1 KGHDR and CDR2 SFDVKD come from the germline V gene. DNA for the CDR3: TGTGCCACCAGTGATTTGTCGGGGGGGGCATTTAATGAGCAGTTCTTC. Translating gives CATSDLSGGAFNEQFF.